The 23 T cell receptor beta chains below all came from one sample that was sequenced in a study of blood T cell repertoires in COVID-19. Libraries were prepared by immunoSEQ multiplex PCR; TCRdb keeps only in-frame clonotypes and omits some of them. The data hold 150,000 or so clones, with 80% to 90% observed a single time. Sequencing was performed on peripheral blood. The receptor source for this set is a man aged 18-30 years with COVID-19, enrolled during active disease.

This clone appeared once. The chain employs TRBV4-2 and TRBJ1-6; D remains unclear. The CDR3 is 12 amino acids. The V end was cut by 5 bases, the J end by 14 bases, with 13 bases between. Germline V gives CDR1 LGHNA, CDR2 YNFKEQ. CDR3 protein: CASSFRAEALHF. In nucleotides, the CDR3 is TGTGCCAGCAGCTTCCGAGCCGAAGCCCTCCACTTT.

This clone was picked up one time. J is TRBJ2-3 and V is TRBV25-1; 10 bases agree with TRBD2. J gave up 5 bases and V 7 bases, and 9 bases lay outside the gene matches. This CDR3 region has 15 residues. Germline V gene sequence: CDR1 MGHDK, CDR2 SYGVNS. For the CDR3, the DNA is TGTGCCAGCACTCAGAGCGGGAGGGCCGGAGATACGCAGTATTTT. Translating gives CASTQSGRAGDTQYF. Supplemented by reference TRBV25-1 and TRBJ2-3, the full variable domain reads EADIYQTPRYLVIGTGKKITLECSQTMGHDKMYWYQQDPGMELHLIHYSYGVNSTEKGDLSSESTVSRIRTEHFPLTLESARPSHTSQYLCASTQSGRAGDTQYFGPGTRLTVL.

This chain joins TRBV2 and TRBJ1-5; a possible D gene is TRBD1 (5 bases). Trimming pared 4 bases from V and 3 bases from J, leaving 10 bases between. The CDR3 contains 14 residues. The germline gives CDR1 SNHLY, CDR2 FYNNEI. CDR3 in DNA: TGTGCCAGCAGTGGGCGCAGGGACAATCAGCCCCAGCATTTT. This translates into CASSGRRDNQPQHF.

In this sample, this clone turned up once. The rearrangement links TRBV5-1 to TRBJ2-1; TRBD1 aligns across 10 bases. CDR1 and CDR2 (germline): SGHRS, YFSETQ. This CDR3 has 14 amino acids. V lost 7 bases and J lost 4; bases outside the gene matches: 5. DNA for the CDR3: TGCGCCAGCGCGGACAGGGGGATTTACAATGAGCAGTTCTTC. Translating gives CASADRGIYNEQFF.

V and J are TRBV6-6 and TRBJ1-1; D not certain. V lost 7 bases, J lost 5 bases, and 20 bases lay in between. CDR1 is MNHNY, CDR2 SVGAGI, per germline (reference sequence). The CDR3 runs to 15 residues. The CDR3 nucleotides read TGTGCCAGCACCTTGGGAGGTCGGGGAGGAACTGAAGCTTTCTTT. Protein product: CASTLGGRGGTEAFF.

This clone was counted once. The J gene is TRBJ1-2, the V gene TRBV5-4; tentative D call: TRBD1 (6 bases). Trimming took 5 bases from V and 5 from J, leaving 10 bases between them. This CDR3 has 12 amino acids. From germline, CDR1 is SGHNT and CDR2 YYREEE (reference sequence). This chain's CDR3 is CASSLGTYGYTF. Here the CDR3 DNA reads TGTGCCAGCAGTCTAGGGACATATGGCTACACCTTC.

The CDR3 DNA is TGTGCCAGCAGGGACCTTAGCGGGAGGGCCTCTAGTTACGAGCAGTACTTC. Protein sequence: CASRDLSGRASSYEQYF. The chain recombines TRBV2 with TRBJ2-7; 11 positions agree with TRBD2. Germline CDR1 is SNHLY and CDR2 is FYNNEI. This CDR3 comprises 17 residues. Germline trimming cut 6 bases from V and 4 bases from J; bases unmatched to any gene: 14.

V and J are TRBV6-5 and TRBJ2-7; 7 bases line up with TRBD1. Per germline, CDR1 MNHEY and CDR2 SVGAGI. V was pared by 6 bases and J by 0 bases, with 8 bases of the junction left unmatched. This CDR3 spans 15 amino acids. DNA of the CDR3: TGTGCCAGCAGCCGGACTCGGGACAGCTCCTACGAGCAGTACTTC. As protein: CASSRTRDSSYEQYF.

The rearrangement uses TRBV19 and TRBJ2-1; D call uncertain. The CDR3 loop spans 13 amino acids. Per the germline V gene, CDR1 is LNHDA and CDR2 is SQIVND (reference sequence). Trimming cost V 3 bases and J 6 bases, with 9 bases left between them. The CDR3, as DNA: TGTGCCAGTAGTATCCAGGCCTTCAATGAGCAGTTCTTC. This encodes CASSIQAFNEQFF.

The rearrangement joins TRBV11-3 to TRBJ2-2, with TRBD2 identical over 11 bases. J was trimmed by 8 bases and V by 5 bases; bases with no gene match: 7. The CDR3 extends over 15 amino acids. Germline CDR1 SGHNT, CDR2 YENEEA. CDR3 sequence (DNA): TGTGCCAGCAGCCTTACTAGCGGGAGTCGGGGGGAGCTGTTTTTT. Protein product: CASSLTSGSRGELFF.

V and J are TRBV27 and TRBJ2-3, with 10 nucleotides matching TRBD2. Germline CDR1 and CDR2: MNHEY and SMNVEV (reference sequence). This CDR3 has 16 amino acids. V dropped 4 bases and J dropped 5; count of bases not matched to a gene: 9. The CDR3 nucleotides are TGTGCCAGCAGTTCTTCTAGCGGGAGAGGAGGAGATACGCAGTATTTT. Encoded protein: CASSSSSGRGGDTQYF.

The V gene is TRBV6-6, the J gene TRBJ2-2, with a tentative D call TRBD2 (7 bases). The CDR3 loop spans 15 amino acids. V was clipped by 0 bases and J by 5 bases, with 10 bases between them. Germline assignment: CDR1 MNHNY and CDR2 SVGAGI (reference sequence). The DNA of the CDR3 is TGTGCCAGCAGTTACTCGAGGGGGGGGACCGGGGAGCTGTTTTTT. Protein product: CASSYSRGGTGELFF.

The J gene is TRBJ2-1, the V gene TRBV9; D remains ambiguous. Germline V gives CDR1 SGDLS, CDR2 YYNGEE. Trimming left V 0 bases short and J 5 bases short, with 12 bases between. The CDR3 length is 15 residues. The CDR3 DNA is TGTGCCAGCAGCGTAGCTACCCTTATGAACAATGAGCAGTTCTTC. The encoded protein is CASSVATLMNNEQFF. Variable domain in full (rest from reference TRBV9 and TRBJ2-1): DSGVTQTPKHLITATGQRVTLRCSPRSGDLSVYWYQQSLDQGLQFLIQYYNGEERAKGNILERFSAQQFPDLHSELNLSSLELGDSALYFCASSVATLMNNEQFFGPGTRLTVL.

The genes are TRBV7-2 and TRBJ2-7; 11 bases align to TRBD1. Trimming removed 0 bases from V and 4 bases from J; junction bases left unmatched: 5. Germline CDR1 reads SGHTA; CDR2 reads FQGNSA. This CDR3 has 16 amino acids. CDR3 loop: CASSLATGQGAYEQYF. In DNA, the CDR3 is TGTGCCAGCAGCTTAGCGACCGGACAGGGGGCTTACGAGCAGTACTTC.

V usage is TRBV4-3 and J usage is TRBJ2-3; 15 bases are shared with TRBD2. V lost 3 bases, J lost 3 bases, and 10 bases stayed unmatched. Germline V gives CDR1 LGHNA, CDR2 YSLEER. This CDR3 region has 19 residues. The CDR3 DNA sequence: TGCGCCAGCAGCCAGGGACTAGCGGGAGGAGGTGCGATGACAGATACGCAGTATTTT. It specifies CASSQGLAGGGAMTDTQYF.

The chain recombines TRBV6-6 with TRBJ2-5; possible D gene TRBD1, 5 bases. Germline CDR1 and CDR2: MNHNY and SVGAGI (reference sequence). CDR3 length: 15 residues. Trimming removed 7 bases at V and 2 bases at J, with 17 bases between. CDR3 residues: CASKYGSGSQETQYF. The CDR3 coding sequence is TGTGCCAGCAAATACGGGTCAGGGTCACAAGAGACCCAGTACTTC.

This chain links TRBV24-1 with TRBJ2-1, with 12 bases lining up with TRBD2. This CDR3 has 16 residues. Germline V lookup: CDR1 KGHDR, CDR2 SFDVKD. V lost 3 bases and J lost 9; bases outside the gene matches: 8. The CDR3 nucleotides read TGTGCCACCAGTGATCCCCGACTAGCGGGAGTAAGTGAGCAGTTCTTC. It encodes CATSDPRLAGVSEQFF.

V and J are TRBV4-2 and TRBJ2-1, with 8 bases identical to TRBD2. The CDR3 extends over 16 amino acids. Trimming at V came to 0 bases and at J to 10 bases, leaving 11 bases not matched to a gene. Looked up from germline, CDR1 is LGHNA and CDR2 is YNFKEQ. CDR3: CASSQDPGLEVGEQFF. CDR3 coding DNA: TGTGCCAGCAGCCAAGACCCGGGACTAGAGGTAGGCGAGCAGTTCTTC.

This clone was counted only a few times. This chain uses TRBV2 with TRBJ2-2, with D maybe TRBD1 (6 bases). This CDR3 comprises 12 residues. Looked up from germline, CDR1 is SNHLY and CDR2 is FYNNEI. Trimming removed 8 bases at V and 13 bases at J, with 17 bases between. The CDR3 DNA follows: TGTGCCAGCCTATACAGGGCGGCGGGGCTGTTTTTT. It encodes CASLYRAAGLFF. Full variable domain (missing parts from reference TRBV2 and TRBJ2-2): EPEVTQTPSHQVTQMGQEVILRCVPISNHLYFYWYRQILGQKVEFLVSFYNNEISEKSEIFDDQFSVERPDGSNFTLKIRSTKLEDSAMYFCASLYRAAGLFFGEGSRLTVL.

J is TRBJ2-2 and V is TRBV27; 10 bases map to TRBD1. Germline V gives CDR1 MNHEY, CDR2 SMNVEV (reference sequence). This CDR3 spans 17 amino acids. With V trimmed by 3 bases and J by 4 bases, 8 bases remained unmatched. This CDR3 is CASSFYGTGALTGELFF. The CDR3 DNA follows: TGTGCCAGCAGTTTTTACGGGACAGGGGCTCTCACCGGGGAGCTGTTTTTT.

V usage is TRBV6-5 and J usage is TRBJ2-1; a weak D match, TRBD2 (5 bases). The germline V and J ends were trimmed by 6 bases and 8 bases, with 17 bases remaining between them. The CDR3 is 14 amino acids. Germline CDR1 and CDR2: MNHEY and SVGAGI. The CDR3 nucleotides read TGTGCCAGCAGCTCAATAGGTAGCGCCCATGAGCAGTTCTTC. Amino acid sequence: CASSSIGSAHEQFF.

This clone was observed a handful of times. The rearrangement uses TRBV10-3 and TRBJ2-1, with 9 bases that match TRBD2. Germline V lookup: CDR1 ENHRY, CDR2 SYGVKD. CDR3 length equals 15 residues. Trimming took 3 bases from V and 4 from J; bases not matched to a gene: 4. For the CDR3, the DNA is TGTGCCATCAGTGAAGGGAGCGGGGGGTACAATGAGCAGTTCTTC. It codes for CAISEGSGGYNEQFF.

J is TRBJ2-2 and V is TRBV9; 13 bases fit TRBD2. Unmatched junction bases numbered 4, after V lost 0 bases and J lost 2 bases. This CDR3 comprises 18 residues. CDR1 is SGDLS and CDR2 is YYNGEE in the germline V gene. This CDR3 reads CASSVATSGRANTGELFF. For the CDR3, the DNA is TGTGCCAGCAGCGTAGCTACTAGCGGGAGGGCTAACACCGGGGAGCTGTTTTTT.